This T cell receptor beta chain stems from a study of shared clonotypes between healthy human individuals. Study-level findings and limits: Naive subsets usually exceeded memory subsets in estimated richness. Inspection by rarefaction showed sorted-subset sequencing to be incomplete despite large depth. Lower generation probabilities were found for non-shared clonotypes than for those shared by all four donors.

Repertoires were generated with immunoSEQ multiplex PCR, while TCRdb's copy carries only in-frame clones and drops some. The sample has about 1.5 million clones, around 95% seen once. This clone came up once. Its antigen is unidentified. Unmatched junction bases numbered 4, after V lost 3 bases and J lost 0 bases. This CDR3 comprises 15 residues. Germline loops: CDR1 SEHNR, CDR2 FQNEAQ (reference sequence). From CD4+ cells came CD45RA+ naive and CD45RA-negative memory subsets. Material: naive CD4+ T cells sorted from blood. Regarding subset: CD45RA+ positively selected. The J gene is TRBJ1-1, the V gene TRBV7-9, with 7 bases fitting TRBD1. This clonotype was sampled from a man aged 30-40 years in good health. This CDR3 reads CASSFLGQVNTEAFF. CDR3 DNA sequence: TGTGCCAGCAGCTTCCTAGGACAGGTGAACACTGAAGCTTTCTTT.